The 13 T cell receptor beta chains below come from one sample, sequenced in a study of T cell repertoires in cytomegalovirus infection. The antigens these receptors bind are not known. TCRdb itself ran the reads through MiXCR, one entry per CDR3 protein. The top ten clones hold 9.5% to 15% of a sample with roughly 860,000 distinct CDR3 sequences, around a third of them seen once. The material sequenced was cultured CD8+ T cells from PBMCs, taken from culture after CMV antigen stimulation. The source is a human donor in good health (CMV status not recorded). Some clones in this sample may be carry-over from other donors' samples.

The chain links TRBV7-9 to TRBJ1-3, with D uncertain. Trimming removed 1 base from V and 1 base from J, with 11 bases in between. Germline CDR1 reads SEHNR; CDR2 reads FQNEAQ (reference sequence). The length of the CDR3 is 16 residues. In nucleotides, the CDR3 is TGTGCCAGCAGCTTAGTTAGTGGATCGTCTGGAAACACCATATATTTT. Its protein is CASSLVSGSSGNTIYF.

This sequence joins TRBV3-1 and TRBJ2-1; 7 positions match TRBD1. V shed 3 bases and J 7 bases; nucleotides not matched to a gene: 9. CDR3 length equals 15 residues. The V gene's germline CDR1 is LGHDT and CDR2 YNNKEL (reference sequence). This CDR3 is CASSHTGQKNNEQFF. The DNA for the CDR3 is TGTGCCAGCAGCCACACGGGACAGAAGAATAATGAGCAGTTCTTC.

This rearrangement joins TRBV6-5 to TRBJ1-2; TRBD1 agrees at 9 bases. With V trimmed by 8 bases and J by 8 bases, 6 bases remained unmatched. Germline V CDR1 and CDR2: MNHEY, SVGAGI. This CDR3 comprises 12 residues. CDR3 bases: TGTGCCAGCCAACAGGGGGCTGAAGGCTACACCTTC. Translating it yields CASQQGAEGYTF.

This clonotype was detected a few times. The CDR3 bases are TGTGCCAGCAGCTTATGGTCAACAGGTCATTCCTACGAGCAGTACGTC. Its protein is CASSLWSTGHSYEQYV. The chain joins TRBV11-2 to TRBJ2-7, with D possibly matching TRBD1 (5 bases). Trimming pared 2 bases from V and 1 base from J, leaving 15 bases between. This CDR3 has 16 residues. The germline CDR1 and CDR2 sequences are SGHAT and FQNNGV.

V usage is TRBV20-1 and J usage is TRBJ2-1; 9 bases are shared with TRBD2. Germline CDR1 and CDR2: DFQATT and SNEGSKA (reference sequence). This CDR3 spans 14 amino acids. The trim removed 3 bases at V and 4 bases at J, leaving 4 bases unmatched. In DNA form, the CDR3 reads TGCAGTGCTAGGAGGCTAGCGGGGTACAATGAGCAGTTCTTC. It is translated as CSARRLAGYNEQFF.

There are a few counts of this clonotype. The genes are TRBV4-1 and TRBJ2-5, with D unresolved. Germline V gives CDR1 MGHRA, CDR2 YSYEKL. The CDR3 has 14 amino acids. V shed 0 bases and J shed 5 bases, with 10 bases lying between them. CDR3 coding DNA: TGCGCCAGCAGCCAAGAAGGGCCAATGGAGACCCAGTACTTC. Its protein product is CASSQEGPMETQYF.

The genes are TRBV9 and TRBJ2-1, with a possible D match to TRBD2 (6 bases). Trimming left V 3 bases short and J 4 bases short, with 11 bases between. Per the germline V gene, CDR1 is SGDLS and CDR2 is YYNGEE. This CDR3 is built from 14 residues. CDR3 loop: CASSEEGSYNEQFF. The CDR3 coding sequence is TGTGCCAGCAGCGAGGAGGGTTCGTACAATGAGCAGTTCTTC.

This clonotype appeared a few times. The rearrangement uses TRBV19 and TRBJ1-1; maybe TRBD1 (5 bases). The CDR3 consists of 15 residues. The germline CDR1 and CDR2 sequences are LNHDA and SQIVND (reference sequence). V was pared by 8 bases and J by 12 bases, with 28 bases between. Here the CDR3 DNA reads TGTGCCAGTCGGGGGGGGGATCGAAGTAAGGTTTTGTCTTTCTTT. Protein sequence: CASRGGDRSKVLSFF. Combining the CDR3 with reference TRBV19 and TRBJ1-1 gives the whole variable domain DGGITQSPKYLFRKEGQNVTLSCEQNLNHDAMYWYRQDPGQGLRLIYYSQIVNDFQKGDIAEGYSVSREKKESFPLTVTSAQKNPTAFYLCASRGGDRSKVLSFFGQGTRLTVV.

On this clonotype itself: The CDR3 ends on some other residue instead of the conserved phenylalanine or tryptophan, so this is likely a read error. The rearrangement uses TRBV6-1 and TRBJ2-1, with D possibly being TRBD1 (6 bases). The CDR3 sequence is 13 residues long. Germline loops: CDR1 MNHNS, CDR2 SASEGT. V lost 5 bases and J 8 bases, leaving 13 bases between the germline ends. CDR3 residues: CASSYVRGDEQFS. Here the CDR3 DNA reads TGTGCCAGCAGTTATGTCAGGGGAGATGAGCAGTTCTCC.

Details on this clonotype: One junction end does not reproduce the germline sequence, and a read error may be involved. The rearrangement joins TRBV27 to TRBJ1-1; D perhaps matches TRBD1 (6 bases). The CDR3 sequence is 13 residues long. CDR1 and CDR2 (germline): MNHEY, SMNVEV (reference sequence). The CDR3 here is CASKIGGNIEAFF. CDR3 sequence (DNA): TGTGCCAGCAAGATAGGGGGGAACATTGAAGCTTTCTTT.

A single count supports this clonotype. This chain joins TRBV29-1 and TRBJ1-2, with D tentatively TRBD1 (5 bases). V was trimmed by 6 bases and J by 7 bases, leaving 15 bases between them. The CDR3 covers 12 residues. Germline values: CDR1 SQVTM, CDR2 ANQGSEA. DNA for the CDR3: TGCAGCGTCCAGCGGGGGGATCCTGGCTACACCTTC. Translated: CSVQRGDPGYTF. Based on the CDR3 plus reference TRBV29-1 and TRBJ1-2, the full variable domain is SAVISQKPSRDICQRGTSLTIQCQVDSQVTMMFWYRQQPGQSLTLIATANQGSEATYESGFVIDKFPISRPNLTFSTLTVSNMSPEDSSIYLCSVQRGDPGYTFGSGTRLTVV.

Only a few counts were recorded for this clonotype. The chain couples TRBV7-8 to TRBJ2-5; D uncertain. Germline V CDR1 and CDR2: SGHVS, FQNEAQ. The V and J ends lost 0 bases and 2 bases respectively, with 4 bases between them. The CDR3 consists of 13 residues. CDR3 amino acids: CASSLARQETQYF. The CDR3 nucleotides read TGTGCCAGCAGCTTAGCTAGACAAGAGACCCAGTACTTC.

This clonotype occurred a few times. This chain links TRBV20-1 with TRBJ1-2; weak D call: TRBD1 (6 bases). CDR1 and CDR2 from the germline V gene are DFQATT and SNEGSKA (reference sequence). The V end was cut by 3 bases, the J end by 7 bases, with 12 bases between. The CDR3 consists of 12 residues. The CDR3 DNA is TGCAGTGCTAGGTTGGACAGAGTTGGCTACACCTTC. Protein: CSARLDRVGYTF.